This T cell receptor beta chain was recorded in a study of blood T cell repertoires in COVID-19. Whole-study context: There were acute and convalescent COVID-19 samples, and they came from the United States, Italy and Spain.

Source study methods: Reference gene primer amplification in the assay estimated nucleated cell counts. Libraries were prepared by immunoSEQ multiplex PCR; TCRdb keeps only in-frame clonotypes and omits some of them. V and J calls and clone size are copied from that table; D and trimming were computed from the DNA. There are some 210,000 clones in the sample; around 84% occur only once, and 15% to 20% lies in the top ten. This clone is a singleton in its sample. The sample comprised peripheral blood. This sequence originates from a human donor in a cohort sampled during active COVID-19.

The CDR3 spells CASSTLAGVVDTQYF. CDR3 sequence (DNA): TGTGCCAGTAGTACCCTAGCGGGAGTGGTCGATACGCAGTATTTT. V usage is TRBV19 and J usage is TRBJ2-3; 10 bases line up with TRBD2. Per germline, CDR1 LNHDA and CDR2 SQIVND (reference sequence). There are 15 residues in the CDR3. The ends lost 4 bases at V and 6 bases at J; junction bases unmatched: 7.